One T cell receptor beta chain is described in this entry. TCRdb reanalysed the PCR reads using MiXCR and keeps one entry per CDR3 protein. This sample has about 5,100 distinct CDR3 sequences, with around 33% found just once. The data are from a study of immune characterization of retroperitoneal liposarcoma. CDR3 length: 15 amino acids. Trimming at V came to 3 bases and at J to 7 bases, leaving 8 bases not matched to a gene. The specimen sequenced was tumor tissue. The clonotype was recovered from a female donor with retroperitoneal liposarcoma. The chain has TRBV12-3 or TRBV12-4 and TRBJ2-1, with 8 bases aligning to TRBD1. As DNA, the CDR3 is TGTGCCAGCAGTTTGAGTCAGGGGGCGGGGAATGAGCAGTTCTTC. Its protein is CASSLSQGAGNEQFF.